The 3 T cell receptor beta chains reported below all come from one sample, sequenced in a study of shared clonotypes between healthy human individuals. The repertoire was sequenced with immunoSEQ multiplex PCR; TCRdb's copy has only in-frame clones and lacks some. The sample includes approximately 640,000 clones, roughly 88% of them seen just once. Sequencing was carried out using memory CD8+ T cells from PBMCs. Documented subset: CD45RO+ cells pooled with CCR7-negative TemRA cells. The receptor source for this set is a man between 18 and 29 years old in good health. Some clones in this sample may be carry-over from other donors' samples.

The gene calls are TRBV28 and TRBJ2-7; TRBD1 aligns across 9 bases. This CDR3 has 14 amino acids. CDR1 MDHEN and CDR2 SYDVKM come from the germline V gene. V lost 4 bases, J lost 4 bases, and 5 bases stayed unmatched. The CDR3 DNA reads TGTGCCAGCAGTTGGGGACAGGGATGGTACGAGCAGTACTTC. This gives the protein CASSWGQGWYEQYF. The variable domain in full, completed from reference TRBV28 and TRBJ2-7, reads DVKVTQSSRYLVKRTGEKVFLECVQDMDHENMFWYRQDPGLGLRLIYFSYDVKMKEKGDIPEGYSVSREKKERFSLILESASTNQTSMYLCASSWGQGWYEQYFGPGTRLTVT.

This clone was recorded only once. At one of its ends the junction is not consistent with the germline gene, which may arise from a read error. The rearrangement links TRBV19 to TRBJ2-1; 8 nucleotides match TRBD1. This CDR3 has 15 residues. CDR1 is LNHDA and CDR2 is SQIVND in the germline V gene (reference sequence). CDR3 coding DNA: TGTGCCAGTAGTTTAGTTGCAGGGGGCTACGATGAGCAGTTCTTC. Protein product: CASSLVAGGYDEQFF.

J is TRBJ1-1 and V is TRBV5-6, with D hard to call. CDR3 size: 13 residues. V lost 1 base and J lost 0, with 4 bases in between. Germline CDR1 and CDR2: SGHDT and YYEEEE. CDR3 sequence: CASSLSMNTEAFF. The CDR3 nucleotides read TGTGCCAGCAGCTTGAGTATGAACACTGAAGCTTTCTTT.